This T cell receptor beta chain was documented in a study of T cells after yellow fever vaccination. One entry per CDR3 protein results from TCRdb running MiXCR on the 5' RACE reads. The sample contains roughly 190,000 distinct CDR3 sequences, about 10% of which appear only once. This CDR3 spans 16 amino acids. CDR1 is DFQATT, CDR2 SNEGSKA, per germline (reference sequence). V was trimmed by 0 bases and J by 7 bases, leaving 21 bases between them. This clonotype was observed a handful of times. The TCR was taken from a man younger than 30 who received the YFV17D yellow fever vaccine. This specimen was CD8+ T cells sorted from PBMCs, taken 15 days after the yellow fever booster vaccination. The chain links TRBV20-1 to TRBJ1-2; D is unresolved. The CDR3 DNA reads as TGCAGTGCTAGAGATATGGGCGCCCCTAGAGCTATTGGCTACACCTTC. Translation gives CSARDMGAPRAIGYTF.